One sample yielded the 2 T cell receptor beta chains listed below, sequenced in a study of human T cells and chemical hapten exposure. TCRdb analysed the RACE reads with MiXCR anew, one entry per CDR3 protein. Of 70,000 to 95,000 distinct CDR3 sequences listed, 7% to 9.5% were seen once; the top ten hold less than 2%. Indicated time point: healthy volunteer bleed at 6 weeks. Total RNA was extracted from unfractionated whole blood. Sequencing was carried out using whole blood. These receptor sequences come from a female donor in good health. Some clones in this sample may be carry-over from other donors' samples.

The genes are TRBV12-3 or TRBV12-4 and TRBJ1-1, with TRBD1 as a possible D gene (6 bases). There are 16 residues in the CDR3. Trimming cost V 7 bases and J 1 base, with 19 bases left between them. CDR3 in DNA: TGTGCCAGCAACTTAAGGGGGGGGCGGTCGAACACTGAAGCTTTCTTT. Its protein is CASNLRGGRSNTEAFF.

At least ten counts were recorded for this clonotype. The chain links TRBV20-1 to TRBJ2-3, with 8 nucleotides matching TRBD1. The CDR3 consists of 15 residues. With V trimmed by 8 bases and J by 4 bases, 14 bases remained unmatched. Per germline, CDR1 DFQATT and CDR2 SNEGSKA (reference sequence). DNA of the CDR3: TGCAGTTTGACAGGGGTTATGTGGGGGTCAGATACGCAGTATTTT. Its protein is CSLTGVMWGSDTQYF.